A selection of T cell receptor beta chains follows, all from one sample in a study of T-cell reconstitution after alpha-beta-depleted transplantation in children. Each CDR3 protein gets one entry after TCRdb re-called the PCR reads with MiXCR. This table has approximately 85,000 distinct CDR3 sequences, about 16% appearing once. The input for sequencing was PBMCs, mostly from graft donor cells, taken 180 days after TCRalphabeta/CD19-depleted stem cell transplant. These receptor sequences come from a male patient aged 2-15 years who had a stem cell transplant for acute lymphoblastic leukemia, so the T cells may come from the graft donor. CDR3s include the opening cysteine and the closing phenylalanine or tryptophan. The order of the fields is V gene, clone size, J gene, D gene, CDR3 protein, CDR3 DNA. D genes are given only for firm matches. Only part of the rows carry a size: once, few, many, or a class if the clone is expanded.

V gene: TRBV7-2
clone size: many
J gene: TRBJ2-3
D gene: NA
CDR3 protein: CASSLAGSDTQYF
CDR3 DNA: TGTGCCAGCAGCTTAGCGGGGTCAGATACGCAGTATTTT

V gene: TRBV3-1
clone size: NA
J gene: TRBJ2-7
D gene: NA
CDR3 protein: CASSQDQLNMDF
CDR3 DNA: TGTGCCAGCAGCCAAGATCAGCTAAATATGGACTTC

V gene: TRBV24-1
clone size: NA
J gene: TRBJ2-4
D gene: TRBD1
CDR3 protein: CATSDLRDSILAKNIQYF
CDR3 DNA: TGTGCCACCAGTGATTTGAGGGACAGTATCCTAGCCAAAAACATTCAGTACTTC

V gene: TRBV3-1
clone size: few
J gene: TRBJ2-7
D gene: NA
CDR3 protein: CASSQRIVPHWSSYEQYF
CDR3 DNA: TGTGCCAGCAGCCAAAGGATTGTTCCCCACTGGTCTTCCTACGAGCAGTACTTC

V gene: TRBV13
clone size: NA
J gene: TRBJ1-3
D gene: NA
CDR3 protein: CASSLMARVVGEFSSGNTIYF
CDR3 DNA: TGTGCCAGCAGCTTAATGGCCCGGGTGGTAGGGGAGTTTAGTTCTGGAAACACCATATATTTT

V gene: TRBV24-1
clone size: many
J gene: TRBJ2-2
D gene: NA
CDR3 protein: CATSGGLNTGELFF
CDR3 DNA: TGTGCCACCAGTGGGGGTTTGAACACCGGGGAGCTGTTTTTT

V gene: TRBV14
clone size: few
J gene: TRBJ2-1
D gene: NA
CDR3 protein: CASSQRDRHHEQFF
CDR3 DNA: TGTGCCAGCAGCCAAAGAGACAGGCATCATGAGCAGTTCTTC

V gene: TRBV15
clone size: NA
J gene: TRBJ2-2
D gene: NA
CDR3 protein: CATKQDFANTGELFF
CDR3 DNA: TGTGCCACAAAACAGGATTTCGCGAACACCGGGGAGCTGTTTTTT

V gene: TRBV27
clone size: NA
J gene: TRBJ2-7
D gene: NA
CDR3 protein: CASKGLNYEQYF
CDR3 DNA: TGTGCCAGCAAGGGCCTTAACTACGAGCAGTACTTC

V gene: TRBV5-1
clone size: NA
J gene: TRBJ2-2
D gene: NA
CDR3 protein: CASSLVPGDNTGELFF
CDR3 DNA: TGCGCCAGCAGCTTGGTCCCCGGGGATAACACCGGGGAGCTGTTTTTT

V gene: TRBV10-3
clone size: many
J gene: TRBJ1-1
D gene: NA
CDR3 protein: CAISESSDGGVTEAFF
CDR3 DNA: TGTGCCATCAGTGAGTCAAGTGACGGAGGGGTTACTGAAGCTTTCTTT

V gene: TRBV12-3/TRBV12-4
clone size: NA
J gene: TRBJ1-1
D gene: TRBD1
CDR3 protein: CASSLRRTGAEAFF
CDR3 DNA: TGTGCCAGCAGTCTTCGGAGGACAGGGGCTGAAGCTTTCTTT

V gene: TRBV4-3
clone size: NA
J gene: TRBJ1-2
D gene: NA
CDR3 protein: CASSQDRVGGYTF
CDR3 DNA: TGCGCCAGCAGCCAAGATCGGGTCGGTGGCTACACCTTC

V gene: TRBV10-2
clone size: NA
J gene: TRBJ2-7
D gene: TRBD1
CDR3 protein: CASRGTGQPSYEQYF
CDR3 DNA: TGCGCCAGCAGGGGGACGGGACAGCCCTCCTACGAGCAGTACTTC

V gene: TRBV6-1
clone size: many
J gene: TRBJ1-1
D gene: TRBD1
CDR3 protein: CASRAGQGADTEAFF
CDR3 DNA: TGTGCCAGCAGGGCCGGACAGGGAGCGGACACTGAAGCTTTCTTT

V gene: TRBV12-3/TRBV12-4
clone size: NA
J gene: TRBJ2-5
D gene: TRBD1
CDR3 protein: CASSIRDSQYF
CDR3 DNA: TGTGCCAGCAGTATCCGGGACAGCCAGTACTTC

V gene: TRBV6-1
clone size: NA
J gene: TRBJ1-2
D gene: TRBD1
CDR3 protein: CASSPGQGAPGYTF
CDR3 DNA: TGTGCCAGCAGCCCGGGACAGGGGGCGCCTGGCTACACCTTC

V gene: TRBV6-2/TRBV6-3
clone size: NA
J gene: TRBJ1-1
D gene: TRBD1
CDR3 protein: CASSYSWTGVNTEAFF
CDR3 DNA: TGTGCCAGCAGTTACTCGTGGACAGGGGTGAACACTGAAGCTTTCTTT

V gene: TRBV20-1
clone size: NA
J gene: TRBJ2-3
D gene: TRBD2
CDR3 protein: CSARKRGGLSTDTQYF
CDR3 DNA: TGCAGTGCTAGAAAGCGGGGGGGCCTCAGTACAGATACGCAGTATTTT

V gene: TRBV12-3/TRBV12-4
clone size: many
J gene: TRBJ2-3
D gene: NA
CDR3 protein: CASSSPAGPTDTQYF
CDR3 DNA: TGTGCCAGCAGTTCACCGGCAGGGCCTACAGATACGCAGTATTTT

V gene: TRBV15
clone size: NA
J gene: TRBJ2-7
D gene: NA
CDR3 protein: CATSRPGGIYEQYF
CDR3 DNA: TGTGCCACCAGCAGACCTGGGGGAATCTACGAGCAGTACTTC

V gene: TRBV5-1
clone size: few
J gene: TRBJ1-1
D gene: NA
CDR3 protein: CASSFAGEGTEAFF
CDR3 DNA: TGCGCCAGCAGCTTTGCGGGGGAAGGCACTGAAGCTTTCTTT

V gene: TRBV12-3/TRBV12-4
clone size: few
J gene: TRBJ2-7
D gene: NA
CDR3 protein: CASSSSQISYEQYF
CDR3 DNA: TGTGCCAGCAGTTCAAGCCAGATCTCCTACGAGCAGTACTTC

V gene: TRBV27
clone size: many
J gene: TRBJ2-2
D gene: NA
CDR3 protein: CASSLSKTNTGELFF
CDR3 DNA: TGTGCCAGCAGTTTATCGAAAACAAACACCGGGGAGCTGTTTTTT

V gene: TRBV5-1
clone size: NA
J gene: TRBJ1-4
D gene: NA
CDR3 protein: CASSLVPYRVQTNEKLFF
CDR3 DNA: TGCGCCAGCAGCTTGGTCCCATACAGGGTACAAACTAATGAAAAACTGTTTTTT

V gene: TRBV20-1
clone size: NA
J gene: TRBJ2-1
D gene: TRBD2
CDR3 protein: CSVRTSGSNEQFF
CDR3 DNA: TGCAGTGTAAGGACTAGCGGGAGCAATGAGCAGTTCTTC

V gene: TRBV20-1
clone size: many
J gene: TRBJ2-7
D gene: NA
CDR3 protein: CSARGSSFLSYEQYF
CDR3 DNA: TGCAGTGCTAGGGGGTCTAGCTTTTTATCCTACGAGCAGTACTTC

V gene: TRBV5-6
clone size: few
J gene: TRBJ2-5
D gene: TRBD2
CDR3 protein: CASSLELAGGPQQETQYF
CDR3 DNA: TGTGCCAGCAGCTTGGAACTAGCGGGGGGGCCACAACAAGAGACCCAGTACTTC

V gene: TRBV5-5
clone size: NA
J gene: TRBJ2-1
D gene: TRBD1
CDR3 protein: CASSEYPDDRAEQFF
CDR3 DNA: TGTGCCAGCAGCGAGTACCCGGATGACAGGGCCGAGCAGTTCTTC

V gene: TRBV2
clone size: NA
J gene: TRBJ2-5
D gene: NA
CDR3 protein: CASSEAFRETQYF
CDR3 DNA: TGTGCCAGCAGTGAAGCTTTCAGAGAGACCCAGTACTTC

V gene: TRBV5-1
clone size: NA
J gene: TRBJ2-1
D gene: TRBD2
CDR3 protein: CASSPLADYSYNEQFF
CDR3 DNA: TGCGCCAGCAGCCCTCTAGCGGACTACTCCTACAATGAGCAGTTCTTC

V gene: TRBV27
clone size: NA
J gene: TRBJ2-1
D gene: NA
CDR3 protein: CASSARYGSYNEQFF
CDR3 DNA: TGTGCCAGCAGTGCCCGATATGGCTCCTACAATGAGCAGTTCTTC

V gene: TRBV12-3/TRBV12-4
clone size: NA
J gene: TRBJ2-2
D gene: TRBD1
CDR3 protein: CASSRTGVPGELFF
CDR3 DNA: TGTGCCAGCAGCCGGACAGGGGTACCCGGGGAGCTGTTTTTT

V gene: TRBV7-8
clone size: few
J gene: TRBJ2-3
D gene: NA
CDR3 protein: CASSRIGNTQYF
CDR3 DNA: TGTGCCAGCAGCAGAATAGGGAACACGCAGTATTTT

V gene: TRBV7-2
clone size: few
J gene: TRBJ2-3
D gene: NA
CDR3 protein: CASSLDGGSDTQYF
CDR3 DNA: TGTGCCAGCAGCTTAGACGGGGGCTCAGATACGCAGTATTTT

V gene: TRBV7-9
clone size: NA
J gene: TRBJ1-3
D gene: NA
CDR3 protein: CASSSTAVSGNTIHF
CDR3 DNA: TGTGCCAGCAGCTCGACCGCTGTCTCTGGAAACACCATACATTTT

V gene: TRBV18
clone size: few
J gene: TRBJ2-7
D gene: NA
CDR3 protein: CASSPPTGRQYF
CDR3 DNA: TGTGCCAGCTCACCACCCACCGGGAGGCAGTACTTC

V gene: TRBV3-1
clone size: NA
J gene: TRBJ2-7
D gene: NA
CDR3 protein: CASSQWVSYEQYF
CDR3 DNA: TGTGCCAGCAGCCAATGGGTCTCCTACGAGCAGTACTTC

V gene: TRBV19
clone size: NA
J gene: TRBJ2-1
D gene: TRBD2
CDR3 protein: CASSEVSGGEGNEQFF
CDR3 DNA: TGTGCCAGTAGTGAAGTTAGCGGGGGGGAAGGCAATGAGCAGTTCTTC

V gene: TRBV29-1
clone size: many
J gene: TRBJ1-2
D gene: NA
CDR3 protein: CSVELGANYGYTF
CDR3 DNA: TGCAGCGTTGAACTGGGGGCGAACTATGGCTACACCTTC

V gene: TRBV27
clone size: NA
J gene: TRBJ2-7
D gene: NA
CDR3 protein: CASSLTSVGSPYEQYF
CDR3 DNA: TGTGCCAGCAGTTTAACCTCCGTAGGGTCCCCCTACGAGCAGTACTTC

V gene: TRBV7-6
clone size: many
J gene: TRBJ2-7
D gene: TRBD2
CDR3 protein: CASSFSGGKDEQYF
CDR3 DNA: TGTGCCAGCAGCTTTAGCGGGGGGAAGGACGAGCAGTACTTC

V gene: TRBV7-9
clone size: few
J gene: TRBJ1-6
D gene: NA
CDR3 protein: CASSWYPGHSPLHF
CDR3 DNA: TGTGCCAGCAGCTGGTACCCGGGGCACTCACCCCTCCACTTT

V gene: TRBV2
clone size: NA
J gene: TRBJ2-3
D gene: NA
CDR3 protein: CASSEYVGRSSDTQYF
CDR3 DNA: TGTGCCAGCAGTGAATACGTGGGACGGAGTTCAGATACGCAGTATTTT

V gene: TRBV20-1
clone size: many
J gene: TRBJ1-1
D gene: NA
CDR3 protein: CSAGRDLGTEAFF
CDR3 DNA: TGCAGTGCTGGCCGGGACCTGGGCACTGAAGCTTTCTTT

V gene: TRBV7-2
clone size: many
J gene: TRBJ1-3
D gene: NA
CDR3 protein: CASSYRTGSIDTIYF
CDR3 DNA: TGTGCCAGCAGCTACCGGACGGGGTCTATTGACACCATATATTTT

V gene: TRBV25-1
clone size: many
J gene: TRBJ1-4
D gene: NA
CDR3 protein: CASSEGIGSYNEKLFF
CDR3 DNA: TGTGCCAGCAGTGAAGGTATTGGGTCTTATAATGAAAAACTGTTTTTT

V gene: TRBV12-3/TRBV12-4
clone size: NA
J gene: TRBJ2-2
D gene: NA
CDR3 protein: CASNLVNTGELFF
CDR3 DNA: TGTGCCAGCAACTTGGTTAACACCGGGGAGCTGTTTTTT

V gene: TRBV7-9
clone size: NA
J gene: TRBJ2-2
D gene: NA
CDR3 protein: CASSPNTGELFF
CDR3 DNA: TGTGCCAGCAGCCCGAACACCGGGGAGCTGTTTTTT

V gene: TRBV5-1
clone size: NA
J gene: TRBJ1-3
D gene: NA
CDR3 protein: CASSPYGTPGNTIYF
CDR3 DNA: TGCGCCAGCAGCCCGTACGGGACACCTGGAAACACCATATATTTT

V gene: TRBV7-2
clone size: few
J gene: TRBJ2-7
D gene: NA
CDR3 protein: CASSSNGWIQQYF
CDR3 DNA: TGTGCCAGCAGCTCCAACGGGTGGATTCAGCAGTACTTC

V gene: TRBV20-1
clone size: few
J gene: TRBJ2-5
D gene: NA
CDR3 protein: CSAAGTWETQYF
CDR3 DNA: TGCAGTGCTGCCGGGACGTGGGAGACCCAGTACTTC